Listed below are T cell receptor beta chains from one sample, sequenced in a study of T cells in Graves' hyperthyroidism and ophthalmopathy. Each CDR3 protein is one row after TCRdb ran MiXCR on the multiplex PCR reads. The table shows about 340,000 distinct CDR3 sequences, with 15% to 20% occurring only once. Specimen: blood. These receptor sequences come from a woman aged 45-60 years with Graves' hyperthyroidism. Each CDR3 is given with its conserved first and last residue. D genes are given only for firm matches. The listing skips clone size in some rows; elsewhere it reads once, few, many or a size class.

V gene: TRBV3-1; clone size: many; D gene: TRBD1; J gene: TRBJ1-1; CDR3 DNA: TGTGCCAGCAGCAGACGACAGGGCGCCACTGAAGCTTTCTTT; CDR3 protein: CASSRRQGATEAFF
V gene: TRBV6-1; clone size: -; D gene: -; J gene: TRBJ2-3; CDR3 DNA: TGTGCCAGCCAATCAGGCAGGGGCCTCACAGATACGCAGTATTTT; CDR3 protein: CASQSGRGLTDTQYF
V gene: TRBV12-3/TRBV12-4; clone size: -; D gene: TRBD1; J gene: TRBJ2-4; CDR3 DNA: TGTGCCAGCAGCCCAGGGGGCGCTGGGTACATTCAGTACTTC; CDR3 protein: CASSPGGAGYIQYF
V gene: TRBV27; clone size: -; D gene: TRBD1; J gene: TRBJ1-1; CDR3 DNA: TGTGCCAGCAGTAGTACGACAGGGGGCAGTACTGAAGCTTTCTTT; CDR3 protein: CASSSTTGGSTEAFF
V gene: TRBV20-1; clone size: -; D gene: -; J gene: TRBJ2-5; CDR3 DNA: TGCAGTGCTTTCTCGGGCGGAACCCAGTACTTC; CDR3 protein: CSAFSGGTQYF
V gene: TRBV6-1; clone size: -; D gene: -; J gene: TRBJ2-7; CDR3 DNA: TGTGCCAGCCGTAGGGAGTGGGGCTACGAGCAGTACTTC; CDR3 protein: CASRREWGYEQYF
V gene: TRBV11-2; clone size: few; D gene: -; J gene: TRBJ2-7; CDR3 DNA: -; CDR3 protein: CASSFGQGSYEQHF
V gene: TRBV20-1; clone size: -; D gene: TRBD2; J gene: TRBJ2-1; CDR3 DNA: TGCTGTGCTCTGACTAGCGGGGTCGGGGGTGAGCAGTTCTTC; CDR3 protein: CCALTSGVGGEQFF
V gene: TRBV6-1; clone size: once; D gene: -; J gene: TRBJ1-2; CDR3 DNA: TGTGCCAGCAGGACAGATATTAACTATGGCTACACCTTC; CDR3 protein: CASRTDINYGYTF
V gene: TRBV11-1; clone size: many; D gene: -; J gene: TRBJ2-2; CDR3 DNA: TGTGCCAGCAGCCAATGGAACACCGGGGAGCTGTTTTTT; CDR3 protein: CASSQWNTGELFF
V gene: TRBV2; clone size: many; D gene: TRBD1; J gene: TRBJ1-6; CDR3 DNA: TGTGCCAGCAGTGACGGCCAGGGGGGCATATATGATTCACCCCTCCACTTT; CDR3 protein: CASSDGQGGIYDSPLHF
V gene: TRBV20-1; clone size: many; D gene: -; J gene: TRBJ2-7; CDR3 DNA: TGCAGTGCTGCTAGGCGGCGGGACGAGCAGTACTTC; CDR3 protein: CSAARRRDEQYF
V gene: TRBV3-1; clone size: once; D gene: -; J gene: TRBJ1-5; CDR3 DNA: TGTGCCAGCAGCCAAGGTGGGCATCAGCCCCAGCATTTT; CDR3 protein: CASSQGGHQPQHF
V gene: TRBV30; clone size: few; D gene: TRBD2; J gene: TRBJ2-5; CDR3 DNA: TGTGCCTGGAGTGTACGTCTTCTAGCGGGCCAAGAGACCCAGTACTTC; CDR3 protein: CAWSVRLLAGQETQYF
V gene: TRBV30; clone size: many; D gene: TRBD1; J gene: TRBJ2-7; CDR3 DNA: TGTGCCTGGAACCGGGACAGTTCCTACGAGCAGTACTTC; CDR3 protein: CAWNRDSSYEQYF
V gene: TRBV18; clone size: many; D gene: -; J gene: TRBJ2-3; CDR3 DNA: TGTGCCAGCTCATCCTCGCGGGAAACTAGCACAGATACGCAGTATTTT; CDR3 protein: CASSSSRETSTDTQYF
V gene: TRBV2; clone size: -; D gene: TRBD1; J gene: TRBJ1-6; CDR3 DNA: TGTGCCACCCACAGGACAGGGGCCTATAATTCACCCCTCCACTTT; CDR3 protein: CATHRTGAYNSPLHF
V gene: TRBV11-2; clone size: many; D gene: -; J gene: TRBJ2-1; CDR3 DNA: TGTGCCAGCAGCTCTAGTAGCCATGAGCAGTTCTTC; CDR3 protein: CASSSSSHEQFF
V gene: TRBV6-1; clone size: few; D gene: -; J gene: TRBJ2-2; CDR3 DNA: TGTGCCGGGAAAACCGAGAATATAGGGGAGCTGTTTTTT; CDR3 protein: CAGKTENIGELFF
V gene: TRBV28; clone size: few; D gene: TRBD1; J gene: TRBJ1-2; CDR3 DNA: TGTGCCAGCACCCCTTTGGGACAGGGGAGCTATGGCTACACCTTC; CDR3 protein: CASTPLGQGSYGYTF
V gene: TRBV7-9; clone size: -; D gene: -; J gene: TRBJ1-4; CDR3 DNA: TGTGCCAGCAGCATACTACAGGAAAAACTGTTTTTT; CDR3 protein: CASSILQEKLFF
V gene: TRBV7-3; clone size: -; D gene: TRBD2; J gene: TRBJ2-1; CDR3 DNA: TGTGCCAGCACCATAGCGGGAGGTAATGAGCAGTTCTTC; CDR3 protein: CASTIAGGNEQFF
V gene: TRBV27; clone size: -; D gene: TRBD2; J gene: TRBJ2-3; CDR3 DNA: TGTGCCAGCAGTTTCGTCGGGGCTAGCGGGTTGGGCACAGATACGCAGTATTTT; CDR3 protein: CASSFVGASGLGTDTQYF
V gene: TRBV28; clone size: -; D gene: TRBD2; J gene: TRBJ2-7; CDR3 DNA: TGTGCCAGCAGTTCCGGACTAGCGGGATTACTCTCCTACGAGCAGTACTTC; CDR3 protein: CASSSGLAGLLSYEQYF
V gene: TRBV27; clone size: many; D gene: TRBD1; J gene: TRBJ2-7; CDR3 DNA: TGTGCCAGCAGTTACGGGACAGGGGTTGCCGAGCAGTACTTC; CDR3 protein: CASSYGTGVAEQYF
V gene: TRBV29-1; clone size: -; D gene: -; J gene: TRBJ1-2; CDR3 DNA: TGCAGCGCGGGGTCAGGGTTTGACTATGGCTACACCTTC; CDR3 protein: CSAGSGFDYGYTF
V gene: TRBV28; clone size: -; D gene: -; J gene: TRBJ2-5; CDR3 DNA: TGTGCCAGCAGTTCCTCGACTATTTGGGAGACCCAGTACTTC; CDR3 protein: CASSSSTIWETQYF
V gene: TRBV7-6; clone size: -; D gene: TRBD2; J gene: TRBJ2-7; CDR3 DNA: TGTGCCAGCAGCGCTTCTAGCGGGAGTGTTTACGAGCAGTACTTC; CDR3 protein: CASSASSGSVYEQYF
V gene: TRBV12-5; clone size: many; D gene: TRBD1; J gene: TRBJ2-1; CDR3 DNA: TGTGCTAGTGGTTTGGGACAGGGTAACAATGAGCAGTTCTTC; CDR3 protein: CASGLGQGNNEQFF
V gene: TRBV6-5; clone size: -; D gene: TRBD1; J gene: TRBJ1-1; CDR3 DNA: TGTGCCAGCAGTTACTCCGGGGGAGTAGGGGGCAACACTGAAGCTTTCTTT; CDR3 protein: CASSYSGGVGGNTEAFF
V gene: TRBV6-1; clone size: many; D gene: TRBD1; J gene: TRBJ1-1; CDR3 DNA: TGTGCCAGCAGTACAGGGGGTCGGGGCACTGAAGCTTTCTTT; CDR3 protein: CASSTGGRGTEAFF
V gene: TRBV6-1; clone size: many; D gene: TRBD2; J gene: TRBJ2-3; CDR3 DNA: TGTGCCAGCAGACATCTAGCGGGGGGGCCATCAGATACGCAGTATTTT; CDR3 protein: CASRHLAGGPSDTQYF
V gene: TRBV29-1; clone size: few; D gene: TRBD1; J gene: TRBJ2-1; CDR3 DNA: TGCAGCACGGGGGACAGGGGGGTTGCCTACAATGAGCAGTTCTTC; CDR3 protein: CSTGDRGVAYNEQFF